This T cell receptor (beta chain) was sequenced during a study of cytomegalovirus exposure and HLA in healthy donors. Across the study: Genotyping of more than 300 donors showed that about 79% belonged to the Caucasian-associated ancestry cluster.

Primers for the PCR totalled 60 Vbeta and 13 Jbeta. TCRdb's copy holds only in-frame clones and misses some; the assay was immunoSEQ multiplex PCR. The data hold about 190,000 clones, with 81% observed a single time. The CDR3 consists of 14 residues. Germline V CDR1 and CDR2: SGHKS, YYEKEE (reference sequence). J gave up 4 bases and V 4 bases, and 6 bases lay outside the gene matches. Sequencing was performed on PBMCs. This TCR derives from a man aged 50 or older in good health and CMV-seronegative. The chain is built from TRBV5-5 and TRBJ2-7; TRBD1 matches at 9 bases. DNA for the CDR3: TGTGCCAGCAGCCCAAGACAGGGGGGGTACGAGCAGTACTTC. This codes for CASSPRQGGYEQYF.